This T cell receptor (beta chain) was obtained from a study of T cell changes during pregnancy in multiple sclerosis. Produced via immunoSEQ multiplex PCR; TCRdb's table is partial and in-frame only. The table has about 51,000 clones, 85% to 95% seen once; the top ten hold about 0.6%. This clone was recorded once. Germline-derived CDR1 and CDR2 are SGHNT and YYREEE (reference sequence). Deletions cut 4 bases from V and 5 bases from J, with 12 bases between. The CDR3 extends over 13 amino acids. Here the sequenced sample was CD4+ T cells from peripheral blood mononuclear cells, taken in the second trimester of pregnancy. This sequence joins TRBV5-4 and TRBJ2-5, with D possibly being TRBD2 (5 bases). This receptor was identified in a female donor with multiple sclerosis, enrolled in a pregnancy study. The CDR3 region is CASSGTSWETQYF. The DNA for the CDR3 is TGTGCCAGCAGCGGTACTAGTTGGGAGACCCAGTACTTC.